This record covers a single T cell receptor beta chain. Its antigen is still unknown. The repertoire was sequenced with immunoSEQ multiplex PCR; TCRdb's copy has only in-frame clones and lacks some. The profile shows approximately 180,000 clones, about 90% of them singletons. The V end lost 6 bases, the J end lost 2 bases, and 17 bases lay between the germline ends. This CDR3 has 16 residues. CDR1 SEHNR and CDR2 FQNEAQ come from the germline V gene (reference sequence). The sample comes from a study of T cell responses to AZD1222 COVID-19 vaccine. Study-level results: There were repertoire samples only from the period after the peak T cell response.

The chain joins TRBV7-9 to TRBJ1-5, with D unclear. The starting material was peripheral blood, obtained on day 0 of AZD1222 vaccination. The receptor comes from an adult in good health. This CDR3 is CASSDASVGGNQPQHF. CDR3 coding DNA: TGTGCCAGCAGTGATGCTTCGGTCGGGGGCAATCAGCCCCAGCATTTT. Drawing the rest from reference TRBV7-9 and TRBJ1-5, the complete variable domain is DTGVSQNPRHKITKRGQNVTFRCDPISEHNRLYWYRQTLGQGPEFLTYFQNEAQLEKSRLLSDRFSAERPKGSFSTLEIQRTEQGDSAMYLCASSDASVGGNQPQHFGDGTRLSIL.